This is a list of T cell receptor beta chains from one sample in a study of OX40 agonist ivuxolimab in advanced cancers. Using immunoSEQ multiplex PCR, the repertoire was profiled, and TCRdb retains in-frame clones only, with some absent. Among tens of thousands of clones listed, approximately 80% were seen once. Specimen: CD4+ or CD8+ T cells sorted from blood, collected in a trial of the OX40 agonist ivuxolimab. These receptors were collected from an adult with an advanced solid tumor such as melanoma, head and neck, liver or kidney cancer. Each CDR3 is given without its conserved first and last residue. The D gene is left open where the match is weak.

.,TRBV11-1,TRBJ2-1,ASKKGGSLNNEQF
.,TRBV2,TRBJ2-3,ASSGVKLNTQY
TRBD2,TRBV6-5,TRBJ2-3,ASSPGLATNTQY
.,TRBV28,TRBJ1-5,ASRRDRDPGQPQH
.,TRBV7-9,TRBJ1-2,ASSATRGDGYT
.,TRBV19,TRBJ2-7,ASSMMGGSWYEQY
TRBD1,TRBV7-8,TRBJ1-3,ASSPTGGNGNTIY
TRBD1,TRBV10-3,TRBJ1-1,AISDRNRGVNTEAF
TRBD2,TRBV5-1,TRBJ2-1,ASSGGGLAGDNEQF
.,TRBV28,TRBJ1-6,ASRAGGDNSPLH
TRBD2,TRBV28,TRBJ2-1,ASSPWTSGWYNEQF
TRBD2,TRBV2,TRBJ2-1,ASDGRAWSSYNEQF
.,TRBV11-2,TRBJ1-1,ASSPRGMNTEAF
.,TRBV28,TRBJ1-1,ASGRTEAF
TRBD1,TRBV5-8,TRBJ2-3,ASSLPGQSTDTQY
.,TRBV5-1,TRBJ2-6,ASSPDPISGANVLT
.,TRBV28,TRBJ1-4,ASTASDRSNEKLF
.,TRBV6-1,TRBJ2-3,ASRSSFASTDTQY
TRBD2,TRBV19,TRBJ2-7,ASSNGLAYEQY
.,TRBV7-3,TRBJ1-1,ASSVQGDTEAF
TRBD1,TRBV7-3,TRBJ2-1,ASSLPGGVNEQF
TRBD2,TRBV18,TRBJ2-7,ASSRKLAGGREQY
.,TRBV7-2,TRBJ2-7,ASSSRVTSYEQY
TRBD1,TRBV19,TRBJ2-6,ASRKTDRGSGANVLT